This T cell receptor (beta chain) was found in a study of beta chain features in type 1 diabetes (dated by TCRdb to the late 2010s). Study-wide context: Mean age, gender distribution, total cell number and subset yield were not different between patients and healthy donors. The study compared the TCRB repertoires of sorted circulating CD4+ T cell subsets in recently diagnosed type 1 diabetes patients with those in matched healthy donors. Whereas all 30 or so donors provided naive and central memory subsets, regulatory and stem cell-like memory subsets were isolated from just 8 patients and about 8 healthy donors. A total of roughly 100,000,000 sorted cells were examined across all samples, and the number of cells per subset was strongly correlated with RNA yield.

Each donor gave one peripheral blood draw, about 110 mL on average, collected into heparinised tubes. A BD FACSAria II was used to sort naive, central memory, regulatory and stem cell-like memory CD4+ T cells with a panel that included CD45RO, CCR7, CD25, CD127, CD95 and CD27. Every sorted population had a purity above 95%. PBMCs were separated immediately by Lymphoprep density gradient centrifugation and were stained directly, without being cultured. So that batch effects would be minimized, each experiment stained and sorted samples in pairs, pairing one healthy donor with one patient. Paper-wide results and their limitations: Shorter templates might have been favored by PCR, but patient and control samples were amplified and corrected together, so both groups would have been affected equally by any skew. Naive, central memory and regulatory TCRB repertoires appeared to be more similar among patients than among healthy donors. Type 1 diabetes patients showed a moderate but significant shortening of TCRB CDR3 length in all four CD4+ subsets. Patients with type 1 diabetes made fewer insertions and deleted more nucleotides at VDJ recombination sites, implying thymic rearrangement abnormalities. Sequencing cDNA rather than genomic DNA could over-represent highly expressing activated cells, although activation and CD3 levels did not differ between groups. Only small numbers of individuals were included in the HLA sub-analyses, which left unresolved whether HLA type had any influence on TCRB rearrangement.

The CDR3 measures 13 amino acids from cysteine to phenylalanine. Only CDR3 DNA is held: 39 bases, read in frame from base 1. V is cut by 3 bases and J by 1 base, and the space between the germline ends is 4 bases. Per the germline V gene, SNHLY is the CDR1 and FYNNEI is the CDR2. This clone was seen more than once but under ten times. Its antigen is currently not known. No much larger clonotype is one base removed from it; base qualities were not supplied. This specimen includes other DNA sequences encoding the same CDR3. The entire isolated RNA was reverse transcribed using the High Capacity cDNA Reverse Transcription Kit, and thus expressed TCRB transcripts were sequenced. Naive, central memory and regulatory T cell samples underwent deep immunoSEQ sequencing, averaging around 3.7 million total reads per sample. Sorted cells were lysed in RLT buffer and RNA was extracted with DNase-treated RNeasy Micro or Mini kits, depending on cell number. To prevent cross-contamination, every cell subset was processed on its own, while patient and healthy donor samples were processed together. TCRB sequences were amplified from cDNA with the immunoSEQ multiplex PCR, producing 87-bp fragments spanning the CDR3 region. Sequencing of the amplicons was performed on the Illumina HiSeq platform. In the source study's methods: PCR bias was computationally corrected using synthetic template baselines, reads within Hamming distance 2 were collapsed, and singletons that could not be merged were discarded. Reads were aligned against IMGT so that V, D and J genes, CDR3 length and insertions or deletions at six rearrangement sites could be assigned. Within each subset, clonotype counts were normalized to the number of sorted cells before true diversity and Gini coefficients were calculated with the tcR R package. The overlap coefficient, calculated on TCRB nucleotide sequences, was used to measure repertoire sharing. As a proxy for the pre-selection repertoire, out-of-frame TCRB sequences from naive cells were analyzed. TCRdb mirrors the immuneACCESS table, restricted to in-frame sequences. Some clones are absent from its copies; in checked studies, under half trace to an unresolved V gene, and the reason for the others is unknown. Clonal size and the V and J genes are those of that table, whereas D and trimming came from the DNA. The sample table records about 230,000 clones; 9.6% of these occur just once. Together, the top ten hold under 0.045% of the sample.

Sequencing input: naive CD4+ T cells from blood. This specimen's cell subset or site label, interpreted: true naive CD4+ T cells. The chain joins TRBV2 to TRBJ1-5; the D gene cannot be resolved reliably. The receptor was derived from a woman aged 18-29 years in good health. The DNA sequence is as follows: TGTGCCAGCAGTGAGGAGAGCAATCAGCCCCAGCATTTT. Translated, this is CASSEESNQPQHF.